This TCR beta chain was documented in a study of tumor-infiltrating lymphocytes in primary liver carcinoma (dated by TCRdb to the late 2010s). With respect to the entire study: Of the five patients (three men and two women, aged 30 to 69 years), four had hepatocellular carcinoma and one had combined HCC and intrahepatic cholangiocarcinoma. The five patients had tumors staged T1-T3 N0M0, with maximum diameters ranging from about 4 to 11 cm. Samples yielded roughly 3.65 to 7.5 million productive TCRbeta reads; read depth did not differ significantly between tissue types. The study combined TCRbeta repertoire sequencing, expression microarrays and whole-exome sequencing across five regions of each liver tumor, with adjacent normal tissue and blood. TCRbeta repertoire sequencing covered about 35 specimens from 5 patients: roughly 25 tumor regions, 5 adjacent noncancerous liver tissues and 5 peripheral blood samples. To link TCRbeta repertoire diversity with the local molecular phenotype, the roughly 25 tumor region samples were profiled using Agilent mRNA microarrays. Repertoires from technical replicates were highly reproducible, with mean shared-clone rates around 0.89 and correlation coefficients above 0.95.

A constant-region primer and ProtoScript II reverse transcriptase were used to reverse-transcribe TCRbeta-specific cDNA from about 0.55 ug total RNA. TCRbeta libraries were built with three nested multiplex PCR rounds, a slightly modified ARM-PCR procedure. Each of the first two PCR rounds ran for about 10 cycles and used multiplex TRBV1-TRBV30 forward primers together with a Cbeta reverse primer. Sample barcodes and Illumina adapters were added in a final 25-cycle PCR using Deep VentR polymerase. Amplicons of 200-500 bp were gel-purified with a QIAquick gel extraction kit before sequencing. An Illumina HiSeq 2500 was used to sequence the TCRbeta amplicons, generating 250-bp paired-end reads. Under the source paper's analysis protocol: Trimmomatic v0.33 was used to quality-trim the reads, and FLASH v1.2.11 was used to merge paired reads so that full CDR3 sequences could be recovered. MiGEC v1.2.1b assigned V, D and J germline segments to the rearranged TCRbeta sequences. Clonotype statistics and Shannon-Wiener diversity indices were computed with VDJtools v1.0.0. Except for diversity analysis, only the 250 most abundant clonotypes of each sample were used in subsequent analyses to reduce sampling bias. TCRdb passed the public sequencing reads through fastp at Q25 and MiXCR, retaining productive beta sequences. Rows are combined by CDR3 protein, so each entry shows the most common genes and DNA. These V and J calls rely on TCRdb rather than the paper's analysis. Counted in this sample were 40,000 to 60,000 distinct CDR3 sequences; just over 70% of them appeared once. The top ten clones comprise less than 30% of the sample.

Note on this clonotype: No antigen is known for it. The junction departs from the called germline gene at one end, perhaps through a read error.

Here is what the overall study found, with its caveats: Only the TCR beta chain was sequenced, so true repertoire diversity is likely underestimated because unpaired alpha chains were not captured. With just 4 to 6 patients in the study, the authors point out that the findings should be validated in a larger study. Repertoire overlap was found to be higher between tumor regions (mean approximately 35%) than between tumor-adjacent (approximately 17%) or tumor-blood (about 15%) pairs, consistent with antigen-driven expansion. Only roughly 8-25% of top clones appeared in all five regions of a tumor, which suggests that tumor-infiltrating T cells are spatially heterogeneous. Bulk unsorted samples precluded comparing CD4+ and CD8+ T cell repertoires. A significantly larger repertoire fraction was made up by the top 250 clones in tumors than in blood (p = 0.039).

The germline V gene specifies SGHTA as CDR1 and FQGTGA as CDR2. There are 15 amino acids in the CDR3, from cysteine to phenylalanine inclusive. The only DNA kept is the CDR3, 45 bases in frame from the first base. Without any cell sorting, total RNA and DNA were co-extracted from around 18-30 mg of bulk tissue using the AllPrep DNA/RNA mini kit. Roughly five patients with histopathologically diagnosed primary liver carcinoma underwent surgical resection in China between late 2015 and early 2016. Chronic HBV infection was present in the patients, and the patients were treatment-naive at sampling. Five spatially separated regions were sampled per tumor: superior, inferior, left-lateral and right-lateral poles, plus the tumor centre. More than 90% viable tumor cells were found by histology in every tumor sample. Pieces of fresh tumor and adjacent tissue were cut in half, with one half kept in RNAlater at -80 degrees C and the other half sent for histology.

Sample: liver tumor tissue from sampling region 5. The sample's cell subset or site, from its label and the paper: tumor region T5, tumor centre. The TCR originated in a man aged 35 to 55 with primary liver carcinoma and hepatitis B virus infection. The chain was built from TRBV7-3 and TRBJ2-1, with 12 bases aligning to TRBD2. The bases are TGTGCCAGCAGCTCCGGACTAGCGGGGAACAATGAGCAGTCCTTC. Its amino acids are CASSSGLAGNNEQSF.